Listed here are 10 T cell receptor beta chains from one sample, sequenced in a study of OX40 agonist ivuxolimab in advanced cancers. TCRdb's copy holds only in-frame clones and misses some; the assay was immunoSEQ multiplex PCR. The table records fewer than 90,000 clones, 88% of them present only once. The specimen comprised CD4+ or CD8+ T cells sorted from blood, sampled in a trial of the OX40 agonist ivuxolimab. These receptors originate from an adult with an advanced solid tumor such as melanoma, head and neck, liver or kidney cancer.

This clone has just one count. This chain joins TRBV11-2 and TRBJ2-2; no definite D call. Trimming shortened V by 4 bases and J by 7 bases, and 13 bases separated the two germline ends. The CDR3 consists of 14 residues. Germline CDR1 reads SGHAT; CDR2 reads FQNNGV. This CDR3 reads CASSSPRLGGELFF. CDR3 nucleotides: TGTGCCAGCAGCTCACCCCGATTGGGCGGGGAGCTGTTTTTT.

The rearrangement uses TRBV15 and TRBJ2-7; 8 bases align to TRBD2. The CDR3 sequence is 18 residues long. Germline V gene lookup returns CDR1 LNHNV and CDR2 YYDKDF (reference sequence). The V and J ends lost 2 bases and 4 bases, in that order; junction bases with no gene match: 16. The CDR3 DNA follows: TGTGCCACCAGCAGAAATAATGGTCGGGGGGGCCTATTTTACGAGCAGTACTTC. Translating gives CATSRNNGRGGLFYEQYF.

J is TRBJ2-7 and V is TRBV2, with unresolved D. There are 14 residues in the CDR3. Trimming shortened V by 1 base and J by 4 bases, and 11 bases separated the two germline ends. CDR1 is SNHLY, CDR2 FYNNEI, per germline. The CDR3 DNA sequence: TGTGCCAGCAGTGAAGGGCTAGAACCTTACGAGCAGTACTTC. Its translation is CASSEGLEPYEQYF. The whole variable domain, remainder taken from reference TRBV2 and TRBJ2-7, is EPEVTQTPSHQVTQMGQEVILRCVPISNHLYFYWYRQILGQKVEFLVSFYNNEISEKSEIFDDQFSVERPDGSNFTLKIRSTKLEDSAMYFCASSEGLEPYEQYFGPGTRLTVT.

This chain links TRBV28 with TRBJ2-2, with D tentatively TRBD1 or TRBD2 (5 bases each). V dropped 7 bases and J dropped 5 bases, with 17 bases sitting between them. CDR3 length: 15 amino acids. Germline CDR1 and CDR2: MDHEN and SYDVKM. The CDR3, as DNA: TGTGCCAGCACCCCCCTGGGGGAGAATACCGGGGAGCTGTTTTTT. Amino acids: CASTPLGENTGELFF.

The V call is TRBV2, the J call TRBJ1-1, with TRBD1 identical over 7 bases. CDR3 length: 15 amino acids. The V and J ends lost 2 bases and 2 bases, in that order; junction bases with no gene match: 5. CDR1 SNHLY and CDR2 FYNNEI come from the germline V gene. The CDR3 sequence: CASSELGQTNTEAFF. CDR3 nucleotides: TGTGCCAGCAGTGAATTGGGACAGACCAACACTGAAGCTTTCTTT.

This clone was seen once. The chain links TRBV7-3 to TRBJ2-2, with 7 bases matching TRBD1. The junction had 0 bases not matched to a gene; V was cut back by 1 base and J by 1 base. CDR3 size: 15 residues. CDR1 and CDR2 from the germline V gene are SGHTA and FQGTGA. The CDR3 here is CASSLRTGNTGELFF. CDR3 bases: TGTGCCAGCAGCTTAAGGACAGGGAACACCGGGGAGCTGTTTTTT. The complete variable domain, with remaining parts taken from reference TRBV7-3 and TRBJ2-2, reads GAGVSQTPSNKVTEKGKYVELRCDPISGHTALYWYRQSLGQGPEFLIYFQGTGAADDSGLPNDRFFAVRPEGSVSTLKIQRTERGDSAVYLCASSLRTGNTGELFFGEGSRLTVL.

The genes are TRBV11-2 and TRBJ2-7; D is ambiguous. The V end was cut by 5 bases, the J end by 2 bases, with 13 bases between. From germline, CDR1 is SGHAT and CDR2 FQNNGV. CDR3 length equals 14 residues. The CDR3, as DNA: TGTGCCAGCAGCAGCTACCGGGCCCCCTACGAGCAGTACTTC. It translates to CASSSYRAPYEQYF.

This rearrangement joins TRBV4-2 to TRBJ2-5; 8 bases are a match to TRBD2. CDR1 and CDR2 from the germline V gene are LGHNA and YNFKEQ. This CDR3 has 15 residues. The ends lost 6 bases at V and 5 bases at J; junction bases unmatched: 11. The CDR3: CASSSRAGVRETQYF. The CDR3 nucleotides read TGTGCCAGCAGTTCTAGAGCGGGAGTCAGGGAGACCCAGTACTTC.

CDR3 in DNA: TGTGCCAGCAGCGCCGACAGGGAAGGGGGAAATGAAAAACTGTTTTTT. Protein: CASSADREGGNEKLFF. The chain carries TRBV5-5 and TRBJ1-4; 7 bases fit TRBD1. With V trimmed by 4 bases and J by 5 bases, 11 bases remained unmatched. Germline assignment: CDR1 SGHKS and CDR2 YYEKEE (reference sequence). The CDR3 extends over 16 amino acids.

The DNA of the CDR3 is TGTGCCAGCAGCACGGGACAGGGGCGGGAGGCTAATGAAAAACTGTTTTTT. This codes for CASSTGQGREANEKLFF. This chain links TRBV5-5 with TRBJ1-4; 10 nucleotides line up with TRBD1. The germline V gene has CDR1 SGHKS and CDR2 YYEKEE (reference sequence). CDR3 size: 17 residues. With V trimmed by 4 bases and J by 3 bases, 9 bases remained unmatched.